The 24 T cell receptor beta chains in this list originate from one sample, sequenced in a study of T cell responses to AZD1222 COVID-19 vaccine. TCRdb keeps only in-frame clones here, not all; method: immunoSEQ multiplex PCR. The sample has 150,000 to 200,000 clones; roughly nine tenths are singletons. The sample here was peripheral blood, taken 28 days after the second AZD1222 dose. These TCRs come from an adult who received the AZD1222 COVID-19 vaccine.

This chain links TRBV19 with TRBJ2-1; D gene ambiguous. This CDR3 has 13 residues. Germline loops: CDR1 LNHDA, CDR2 SQIVND (reference sequence). V was clipped by 8 bases and J by 6 bases, with 14 bases between them. The CDR3 region has the DNA TGTGCCAGTTTTGACTGGGAAACCAATGAGCAGTTCTTC. The encoded protein is CASFDWETNEQFF.

The chain employs TRBV30 and TRBJ2-3, with 8 bases that match TRBD2. The J segment lost 8 bases and the V segment lost 0 bases, leaving 10 bases of the junction unmatched. There are 15 residues in the CDR3. Germline V gene sequence: CDR1 GTSNPN, CDR2 SVGIG (reference sequence). The chain's CDR3 is CAWSVSGGMFRTQYF. CDR3 coding DNA: TGTGCCTGGAGTGTATCGGGGGGGATGTTTCGTACGCAGTATTTT. Filled out from reference TRBV30 and TRBJ2-3, the complete variable domain reads SQTIHQWPATLVQPVGSPLSLECTVEGTSNPNLYWYRQAAGRGLQLLFYSVGIGQISSEVPQNLSASRPQDRQFILSSKKLLLSDSGFYLCAWSVSGGMFRTQYFGPGTRLTVL.

The rearrangement joins TRBV13 to TRBJ2-3; TRBD2 matches at 8 bases. There are 13 residues in the CDR3. Per germline, CDR1 PRHDT and CDR2 FYEKMQ (reference sequence). J gave up 5 bases and V 3 bases, and 1 base lay outside the gene matches. CDR3 loop: CASSLTSEDTQYF. Here the CDR3 DNA reads TGTGCCAGCAGCTTGACTAGCGAAGATACGCAGTATTTT.

This chain connects TRBV19 to TRBJ1-5, with a weak D call TRBD1 (6 bases). Trimming shortened V by 7 bases and J by 8 bases, and 15 bases separated the two germline ends. The CDR3 contains 13 residues. Germline CDR1 LNHDA, CDR2 SQIVND (reference sequence). CDR3 sequence: CASNLLRGEPQHF. In DNA form, the CDR3 reads TGTGCCAGTAATCTCCTCAGGGGTGAGCCCCAGCATTTT.

This sequence joins TRBV5-1 and TRBJ1-6; the D is unclear. The CDR3 loop spans 13 amino acids. Trimming shortened V by 0 bases and J by 14 bases, and 12 bases separated the two germline ends. CDR1 and CDR2 from the germline V gene are SGHRS and YFSETQ. The CDR3 DNA follows: TGCGCCAGCAGCTTGGATTTTAGTGGGGCCCTCCACTTT. This sequence encodes CASSLDFSGALHF.

The rearrangement joins TRBV29-1 to TRBJ1-1, with D possibly TRBD1 on 6 matching bases. The CDR3 has 13 residues. The V gene's germline CDR1 is SQVTM and CDR2 ANQGSEA. The ends were cut back, 2 bases at V and 6 bases at J, with 13 bases in the middle. The CDR3 sequence is CSVEQGHFSEAFF. CDR3 nucleotide sequence: TGCAGCGTTGAACAGGGACATTTCTCTGAAGCTTTCTTT.

This rearrangement joins TRBV7-8 to TRBJ2-7; 7 nucleotides align to TRBD1. CDR1 and CDR2 (germline): SGHVS, FQNEAQ. This CDR3 has 14 amino acids. V was pared by 3 bases and J by 3 bases, with 5 bases of the junction left unmatched. The CDR3 region is CASSFTGDNYEQYF. CDR3 coding DNA: TGTGCCAGCAGCTTCACAGGGGACAACTACGAGCAGTACTTC.

The CDR3 DNA follows: TGTGCCAGCAGCTTATGGTGGGCAGGAGACTCTGGAAACACCATATATTTT. Translation gives CASSLWWAGDSGNTIYF. The gene calls are TRBV7-8 and TRBJ1-3; D is undetermined. CDR1 and CDR2 (germline): SGHVS, FQNEAQ. V was cut by 2 bases and J by 0 bases, with 14 bases left in between. This CDR3 has 17 amino acids. The full variable domain, its missing parts supplied by reference TRBV7-8 and TRBJ1-3, is GAGVSQSPRYKVAKRGQDVALRCDPISGHVSLFWYQQALGQGPEFLTYFQNEAQLDKSGLPSDRFFAERPEGSVSTLKIQRTQQEDSAVYLCASSLWWAGDSGNTIYFGEGSWLTVV.

The rearrangement joins TRBV18 to TRBJ1-1; the match to TRBD1 covers 7 bases. The CDR3 length is 18 residues. The V segment lost 4 bases and the J segment 0 bases; nucleotides outside the gene matches: 14. Germline values: CDR1 KGHSH, CDR2 LQKENI. The CDR3 DNA is TGTGCCAGCTCACTAGCCCGGACAGGAGCCTATATGAACACTGAAGCTTTCTTT. Protein sequence: CASSLARTGAYMNTEAFF.

This clone was observed a single time. This chain connects TRBV25-1 to TRBJ1-6, with D perhaps TRBD1 (5 bases). CDR3 length: 15 residues. With 7 bases removed from V and 3 bases from J, the gap between germline ends came to 13 bases. Germline-derived CDR1 and CDR2 are MGHDK and SYGVNS. CDR3 in amino acids: CASTRGLGYNSPLHF. CDR3 DNA: TGTGCCAGCACGAGGGGTCTGGGCTATAATTCACCCCTCCACTTT.

This sequence joins TRBV6-1 and TRBJ2-3; D call uncertain. V lost 2 bases and J 0 bases, leaving 9 bases between the germline ends. CDR1 is MNHNS, CDR2 SASEGT, per germline. The CDR3 loop spans 15 amino acids. CDR3 region: CASSELQSSTDTQYF. The CDR3 region has the DNA TGTGCCAGCAGTGAACTACAGTCTAGCACAGATACGCAGTATTTT.

This clone was seen just once. The rearrangement links TRBV6-6 to TRBJ2-7; no clear D gene. This CDR3 is built from 12 residues. Germline CDR1 MNHNY, CDR2 SVGAGI (reference sequence). V was shortened by 0 bases and J by 6 bases, with 6 bases between the two germline ends. The CDR3 loop is CASSYSMGEQYF. The DNA for the CDR3 is TGTGCCAGCAGTTACTCGATGGGCGAGCAGTACTTC.

The J gene is TRBJ1-4, the V gene TRBV2; the D gene is possibly TRBD1 (5 bases). CDR1 is SNHLY and CDR2 is FYNNEI in the germline V gene. There are 14 residues in the CDR3. The V and J ends lost 8 bases and 3 bases respectively, with 13 bases between them. The CDR3 DNA sequence: TGTGCCAGCCTCAGCCAAGGGGCTAATGAAAAACTGTTTTTT. It yields the protein CASLSQGANEKLFF.

The chain links TRBV7-2 to TRBJ1-4, with D tentatively TRBD1 (6 bases). Germline CDR1 SGHTA, CDR2 FQGNSA. V was clipped by 5 bases and J by 5 bases, with 15 bases between them. The CDR3 extends over 15 amino acids. The CDR3 region is CASSPGRGPNEKLFF. In DNA form, the CDR3 reads TGTGCCAGCAGCCCTGGCAGGGGACCGAATGAAAAACTGTTTTTT. The entire variable domain, with the rest obtained from reference TRBV7-2 and TRBJ1-4, is as follows: GAGVSQSPSNKVTEKGKDVELRCDPISGHTALYWYRQSLGQGLEFLIYFQGNSAPDKSGLPSDRFSAERTGGSVSTLTIQRTQQEDSAVYLCASSPGRGPNEKLFFGSGTQLSVL.

V and J are TRBV6-6 and TRBJ2-7; D not resolved. V lost 0 bases and J 0 bases, leaving 6 bases between the germline ends. The CDR3 is made up of 14 amino acids. CDR1 and CDR2 from the germline V gene are MNHNY and SVGAGI (reference sequence). The CDR3: CASSYSSRSYEQYF. As DNA, the CDR3 is TGTGCCAGCAGTTACTCGAGTCGCTCCTACGAGCAGTACTTC.

The chain joins TRBV7-9 to TRBJ1-5, with D perhaps matching TRBD1 (6 bases). CDR3 length: 14 residues. The V end was cut by 1 base, the J end by 7 bases, with 11 bases between. Germline V gene data show CDR1 as SEHNR and CDR2 as FQNEAQ (reference sequence). The CDR3, as DNA: TGTGCCAGCAGCTTAGGTGATAGGGGGCAGCCCCAGCATTTT. Protein product: CASSLGDRGQPQHF.

To note about this clone: Germline is not matched at one junction end, which may reflect a read error. CDR3 nucleotide sequence: TGTGCCAGCAGCTCCCAGACAGCAACGAATGAAAAACTGTTTTTT. Residues: CASSSQTATNEKLFF. This chain joins TRBV7-2 and TRBJ1-4; D possibly corresponds to TRBD1 (5 bases). Per germline, CDR1 SGHTA and CDR2 FQGNSA. This CDR3 region has 15 residues.

The chain uses TRBV6-5 and TRBJ1-5; no firm D call. The length of the CDR3 is 14 residues. Per the germline V gene, CDR1 is MNHEY and CDR2 is SVGAGI. The V end was cut by 6 bases, the J end by 4 bases, with 13 bases between. For the CDR3, the DNA is TGTGCCAGCAGGCCGGGTGCGGGGAATCAGCCCCAGCATTTT. This sequence encodes CASRPGAGNQPQHF.

V and J are TRBV6-5 and TRBJ2-5; a possible D gene is TRBD2 (6 bases). CDR1 is MNHEY and CDR2 is SVGAGI in the germline V gene. CDR3 length equals 15 residues. Trimming removed 7 bases from V and 5 bases from J, with 20 bases in between. The CDR3: CASTNRQLGGETQYF. CDR3 nucleotides: TGTGCCAGCACCAACCGACAGTTAGGAGGGGAGACCCAGTACTTC.

V is TRBV18 and J is TRBJ2-7, with a possible D match to TRBD1 (5 bases). The CDR3 contains 14 residues. The V end lost 5 bases, the J end lost 0 bases, and 11 bases lay between the germline ends. Germline-derived CDR1 and CDR2 are KGHSH and LQKENI. The CDR3 spells CASSGQGTSYEQYF. CDR3 sequence (DNA): TGTGCCAGCTCAGGGCAGGGAACCTCCTACGAGCAGTACTTC.

V and J are TRBV10-3 and TRBJ2-3; 8 bases map to TRBD2. With V trimmed by 10 bases and J by 3 bases, 6 bases remained unmatched. Germline CDR1 is ENHRY and CDR2 is SYGVKD. The CDR3 consists of 13 residues. The CDR3 DNA sequence: TGTGCCACCCTGCGGGGGGAGACAGATACGCAGTATTTT. Translation gives CATLRGETDTQYF.

This clone appeared a few times. V is TRBV2 and J is TRBJ1-1; D unclear. This CDR3 region has 11 residues. The V end was cut by 6 bases, the J end by 8 bases, with 10 bases between. Germline V gene data show CDR1 as SNHLY and CDR2 as FYNNEI. The CDR3 is CASREDREAFF. The CDR3 DNA reads TGTGCCAGCAGAGAGGACCGAGAAGCTTTCTTT.

The gene calls are TRBV10-3 and TRBJ1-2, with TRBD1 as a possible D gene (6 bases). V was clipped by 4 bases and J by 4 bases, with 16 bases between them. Germline-derived CDR1 and CDR2 are ENHRY and SYGVKD. The CDR3 covers 15 residues. CDR3 bases: TGTGCCATCAGTGGGTTAACAGGGAATGCCTATGGCTACACCTTC. This sequence encodes CAISGLTGNAYGYTF.

The gene calls are TRBV11-3 and TRBJ2-3, with 7 positions matching TRBD1. Losses at the gene ends were 4 bases for V and 6 bases for J; bases not matched to a gene: 13. Per the germline V gene, CDR1 is SGHNT and CDR2 is YENEEA. There are 16 residues in the CDR3. The DNA for the CDR3 is TGTGCCAGCAGCTCCCCGACAGGGTCTTATGGGGATACGCAGTATTTT. This sequence encodes CASSSPTGSYGDTQYF.